The TCR beta chain under discussion was sequenced for a study of prognosis after radiotherapy for stage I lung cancer. V lost 6 bases, J lost 1 base, and 10 bases lay in between. Germline CDR1 is LNHDA and CDR2 is SQIVND (reference sequence). This CDR3 contains 13 residues. Starting from genomic DNA, TCR beta CDR3 was amplified through two-round multiplex PCR. It was primers specific to each TRBV and TRBJ gene that first-round PCR used. TCRdb reanalysed the multiplex PCR reads using MiXCR and keeps one entry per CDR3 protein. This sample has fewer than 40,000 distinct CDR3 sequences, with nearly 35% found just once. This clonotype was detected only a few times. A read error may be the cause here, since a much bigger clone is one base away. The conserved closing phenylalanine or tryptophan is absent in this CDR3, likely reflecting a read error.

Sequencing used PBMCs, obtained before or after stereotactic body radiation therapy (not recorded which). The receptor comes from a donor over 45 with non-small cell lung cancer. V and J are TRBV19 and TRBJ2-7, with a weak D call TRBD2 (6 bases). The CDR3 nucleotides read TGTGCCAGTAGAGTACGGGGGTCCTACGAGCAGTACTCC. Protein product: CASRVRGSYEQYS.